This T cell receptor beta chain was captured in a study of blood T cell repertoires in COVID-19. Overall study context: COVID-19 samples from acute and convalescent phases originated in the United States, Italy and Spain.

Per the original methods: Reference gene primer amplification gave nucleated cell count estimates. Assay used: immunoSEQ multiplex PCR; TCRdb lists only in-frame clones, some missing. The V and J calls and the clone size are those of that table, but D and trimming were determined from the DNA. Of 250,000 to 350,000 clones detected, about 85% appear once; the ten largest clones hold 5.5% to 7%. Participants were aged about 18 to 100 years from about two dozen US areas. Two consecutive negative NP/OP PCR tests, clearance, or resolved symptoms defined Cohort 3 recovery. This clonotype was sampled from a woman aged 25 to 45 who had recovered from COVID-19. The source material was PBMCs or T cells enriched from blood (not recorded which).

The CDR3 here is CASSSSGTGGEKLFF. The CDR3 bases are TGTGCCAGCAGCTCGTCCGGGACAGGGGGTGAAAAACTGTTTTTT. V and J are TRBV5-4 and TRBJ1-4; 11 bases are shared with TRBD1. Germline CDR1 and CDR2: SGHNT and YYREEE (reference sequence). CDR3 length: 15 amino acids. V shed 3 bases, J shed 7 bases, and the junction held 5 bases outside the gene matches.